The 18 T cell receptor beta chains below were found in one sample sequenced in a study of blood T cell repertoires in COVID-19. Sequencing used immunoSEQ multiplex PCR; TCRdb keeps in-frame clones, though not all of them. The sample lists some 57,000 clones; around 89% were seen once. Sequenced: peripheral blood. All receptors come from a man aged 55 to 70 with active COVID-19.

The chain employs TRBV7-2 and TRBJ1-5, with D perhaps TRBD1 (6 bases). Trimming shortened V by 7 bases and J by 1 base, and 14 bases separated the two germline ends. The CDR3 consists of 15 residues. CDR1 is SGHTA, CDR2 FQGNSA, per germline. The CDR3 DNA sequence: TGTGCCAGCACCTCAGGGGTTGTGAGCAATCAGCCCCAGCATTTT. It specifies CASTSGVVSNQPQHF.

The rearrangement uses TRBV10-3 and TRBJ1-6; no definite D call. The germline V gene encodes CDR1 ENHRY and CDR2 SYGVKD. This CDR3 is 17 amino acids long. V was cut by 3 bases and J by 0 bases, with 12 bases left in between. The CDR3: CAISDSPGSSYNSPLHF. For the CDR3, the DNA is TGTGCCATCAGTGACTCGCCAGGAAGCTCCTATAATTCACCCCTCCACTTT.

The J gene is TRBJ2-2, the V gene TRBV10-3; possibly TRBD2 for D (5 bases). The germline V gene encodes CDR1 ENHRY and CDR2 SYGVKD. The germline V and J ends were trimmed by 4 bases and 7 bases, with 13 bases remaining between them. The CDR3 runs to 14 residues. CDR3 loop: CAISGPGNGGELFF. CDR3 DNA sequence: TGTGCCATCAGTGGTCCCGGGAATGGCGGGGAGCTGTTTTTT.

This chain links TRBV4-2 with TRBJ1-1; TRBD1 agrees at 9 bases. This CDR3 comprises 15 residues. After removal of 4 bases from V and 6 bases from J, the junction contained 9 bases not matched to a gene. Germline CDR1 LGHNA, CDR2 YNFKEQ. CDR3 sequence reads: CASSRLQGARAEAFF. DNA of the CDR3: TGTGCCAGCAGCCGCCTACAGGGGGCGCGGGCTGAAGCTTTCTTT.

The chain joins TRBV30 to TRBJ1-1; no firm D call. Germline CDR1 is GTSNPN and CDR2 is SVGIG (reference sequence). Trimming cost V 1 base and J 2 bases, with 17 bases left between them. The CDR3 extends over 16 amino acids. The DNA of the CDR3 is TGTGCCTGGAGTGGAGTTTTGCTGCGGCGAAACACTGAAGCTTTCTTT. It yields the protein CAWSGVLLRRNTEAFF.

This clone was recorded a few times. This chain connects TRBV18 to TRBJ2-7, with TRBD2 identical over 10 bases. Trimming took 5 bases from V and 3 from J; bases not matched to a gene: 4. The CDR3 extends over 14 amino acids. Per germline, CDR1 KGHSH and CDR2 LQKENI. CDR3 in amino acids: CASSASGRSYEQYF. CDR3 nucleotides: TGTGCCAGCTCAGCTAGCGGGAGAAGCTACGAGCAGTACTTC.

The V call is TRBV7-3, the J call TRBJ2-2; D ambiguous. The CDR3 loop spans 13 amino acids. Trimming stripped 5 bases from V and 15 bases from J, with 19 bases between. The germline gives CDR1 SGHTA, CDR2 FQGTGA. CDR3 nucleotides: TGTGCCAGCAGCGCGTCGCACGACGGGTGGATGTTTTTT. Its protein is CASSASHDGWMFF.

The chain joins TRBV19 to TRBJ2-5; TRBD1 matches at 7 bases. CDR3 length: 15 residues. Germline V lookup: CDR1 LNHDA, CDR2 SQIVND (reference sequence). V lost 8 bases and J lost 1; bases outside the gene matches: 10. CDR3 sequence: CASRKGDRAQETQYF. The CDR3 coding sequence is TGTGCCAGTCGTAAGGGAGACAGGGCCCAAGAGACCCAGTACTTC. The full variable domain, rest sourced from reference TRBV19 and TRBJ2-5, is DGGITQSPKYLFRKEGQNVTLSCEQNLNHDAMYWYRQDPGQGLRLIYYSQIVNDFQKGDIAEGYSVSREKKESFPLTVTSAQKNPTAFYLCASRKGDRAQETQYFGPGTRLLVL.

The J gene is TRBJ2-7, the V gene TRBV10-3; D remains ambiguous. The ends were cut back, 6 bases at V and 1 base at J, with 4 bases in the middle. Germline V gene lookup returns CDR1 ENHRY and CDR2 SYGVKD. The CDR3 length is 11 residues. This CDR3 reads CAISRSYEQYF. For the CDR3, the DNA is TGTGCCATCAGCCGTTCCTACGAGCAGTACTTC.

This clone was recorded once. This chain joins TRBV28 and TRBJ1-2, with a weak D call TRBD1 (6 bases). CDR3 length: 16 residues. CDR1 is MDHEN and CDR2 is SYDVKM in the germline V gene. V dropped 3 bases and J dropped 4 bases, with 18 bases sitting between them. CDR3 nucleotides: TGTGCCAGCAGTTTTCCCCTTGGACAGTCTAGCTATGGCTACACCTTC. Protein: CASSFPLGQSSYGYTF.

The chain has TRBV9 and TRBJ2-1; 10 nucleotides match TRBD1. Trimming cost V 4 bases and J 10 bases; bases outside gene matches: 11. The germline V gene has CDR1 SGDLS and CDR2 YYNGEE. This CDR3 region has 15 residues. This CDR3 is CASSLLTGGFREQFF. CDR3 sequence (DNA): TGTGCCAGCAGCCTCCTGACAGGGGGCTTTCGGGAGCAGTTCTTC.

V and J are TRBV27 and TRBJ2-1; 11 bases fit TRBD2. J lost 4 bases, V lost 7 bases, and 15 bases had no gene match. Germline CDR1 and CDR2: MNHEY and SMNVEV (reference sequence). This CDR3 has 18 residues. CDR3 bases: TGTGCCAGCACCCGAACGGCACTAGCGGGGGCCTTGTACAATGAGCAGTTCTTC. Translated: CASTRTALAGALYNEQFF.

The chain is built from TRBV28 and TRBJ1-1, with 11 bases matching TRBD1. Unmatched junction bases numbered 0, after V lost 5 bases and J lost 1 base. This CDR3 comprises 14 residues. CDR1 MDHEN and CDR2 SYDVKM come from the germline V gene. CDR3 in amino acids: CASSGTGGNTEAFF. The CDR3 nucleotides read TGTGCCAGCAGTGGGACAGGGGGGAACACTGAAGCTTTCTTT.

The chain uses TRBV6-1 and TRBJ2-6, with TRBD1 matching over 10 bases. V lost 4 bases, J lost 3 bases, and 9 bases stayed unmatched. Germline loops: CDR1 MNHNS, CDR2 SASEGT. This CDR3 spans 18 amino acids. The CDR3 bases are TGTGCCAGCAGTGTCCATAGGACAGGGGGTAATGGGGCCAACGTCCTGACTTTC. As protein: CASSVHRTGGNGANVLTF.

The J gene is TRBJ2-5, the V gene TRBV28; 12 bases are a match to TRBD2. The CDR3 extends over 15 amino acids. CDR1 and CDR2 from the germline V gene are MDHEN and SYDVKM. V was pared by 5 bases and J by 4 bases, with 5 bases of the junction left unmatched. The CDR3 sequence: CASSPRLAGVETQYF. The CDR3 nucleotides read TGTGCCAGCAGTCCCAGACTAGCGGGAGTAGAGACCCAGTACTTC.

The gene calls are TRBV27 and TRBJ1-1; no clear D. The CDR3 totals 14 residues. V shed 5 bases and J shed 11 bases, with 21 bases lying between them. Germline CDR1 MNHEY, CDR2 SMNVEV (reference sequence). CDR3 nucleotides: TGTGCCAGCAGTCAGCGGTACAGTCTTCCCAAGGCTTTCTTT. It is translated as CASSQRYSLPKAFF.

This chain uses TRBV10-2 with TRBJ2-2; weak D call: TRBD1 (5 bases). V gave up 2 bases and J gave up 13 bases, with 14 bases separating them. CDR3 length equals 13 residues. Germline V gene lookup returns CDR1 WSHSY and CDR2 SAAADI. The CDR3: CASSEVSGRRLFF. The CDR3 DNA follows: TGCGCCAGCAGTGAGGTATCAGGGCGAAGGCTGTTTTTT.

V usage is TRBV7-9 and J usage is TRBJ1-6, with unresolved D. The CDR3 is 15 residues long. Germline loops: CDR1 SEHNR, CDR2 FQNEAQ (reference sequence). Between the trimmed V and J ends, which lost 2 bases and 5 bases, there was a span of 10 bases. CDR3 sequence reads: CASSLNLPDNSPLHF. CDR3 nucleotides: TGTGCCAGCAGCTTAAACCTCCCGGATAATTCACCCCTCCACTTT.